This T cell receptor (beta chain) appears in the sequencing data of a study of early T cells in non-severe SARS-CoV-2 infection. General study results and limits: A preference for anti-spike CD8 responses marked VDJdb matching, which missed private and CD4 specificities.

As part of library construction, unique molecular identifiers were attached to individual cDNA molecules. Using its own MiXCR run on the 5' RACE reads, TCRdb lists one record per CDR3 protein. The data show 45,000 or so distinct CDR3 sequences, roughly 4% seen once. With respect to this clonotype: The antigen is undetermined.

The V gene end was trimmed by 6 bases and the J gene end by 1 base; junction bases not matched to a gene: 16. CDR3 size: 19 residues. Germline V gives CDR1 SNHLY, CDR2 FYNNEI. The sequenced sample was whole blood. The receptor was isolated from an adult who was a healthcare worker with PCR-confirmed SARS-CoV-2 infection or an uninfected control (not recorded which). The chain has TRBV2 and TRBJ2-1; the match to TRBD2 covers 9 bases. The CDR3 loop reads CASSQYPSGVFGSYNEQFF. DNA for the CDR3: TGTGCCAGCAGCCAATACCCTAGCGGGGTCTTTGGGTCCTACAATGAGCAGTTCTTC.